What follows is one TCR beta chain and its context. No cognate antigen has been identified for it. No base qualities exist here, and no much larger clone lies one base off it. The entry originates in a study of blood T cell repertoires in COVID-19 (dated by TCRdb to about 2020). Some background on the complete study: The collaborator samples originated in the United States, Italy and Spain and spanned the acute and convalescent phases of COVID-19. The prospective study material was composed of cDNA or gDNA derived from T cells, B-cell-depleted T cells, or PBMCs. Deeply sampled blood TCRbeta repertoires from subjects exposed to, actively infected with, or recovered from COVID-19 were included in the dataset. The repertoires were released in a freely available public database meant as a resource for research on the immune response to SARS-CoV-2. The samples were drawn from two sources: the first 160 participants of the ongoing ImmuneRACE study, and 1,000 to 1,500 subjects contributed by 6 global collaborators. The sample metadata nearly always contained a de-identified subject ID, COVID-19 status, age in years and sex. Where HLA class I and class II types were available, the types were taken from metadata supplied by the sample provider, not from assay-based typing. What the authors observed across the whole study: Clinical and demographic metadata were provided uncurated, with the amount varying by source and participant.

In the prospective study, participants were about 18 to 100 years old, resided in about two dozen geographic areas of the United States, and were enrolled through a virtual design. In the prospective study, participants were assigned to cohorts based on the clinical history participants reported in a screening survey and a study questionnaire. Recovered participants in ImmuneRACE Cohort 3 were defined by two consecutive negative NP/OP PCR tests, clearance by a healthcare professional, or resolution of symptoms. In the prospective study, mobile phlebotomists collected whole blood, serum and a nasopharyngeal or oropharyngeal swab from each participant. Prospective study participants could optionally give additional blood draws and questionnaires over an approximately two-month period. Prospective study blood samples were shipped either frozen or at room temperature before DNA extraction. TCRbeta CDR3 regions were amplified from genomic DNA by means of the immunoSEQ Assay, a bias-controlled multiplex PCR. The paper's processing steps were these. Within the assay, amplification of reference gene primers was used to estimate how many nucleated cells each sample contained. To quantify the absolute abundance of each unique TCRbeta CDR3 rearrangement, sequence reads were collapsed and filtered. For each sample, productive Simpson clonality was calculated as the square root of Simpson's diversity index over productive rearrangements. TCRdb holds this immuneACCESS table with in-frame rearrangements only. Some clones are missing; in checked studies, unresolved V genes explain under half, and the rest has no known cause. V and J calls plus clone size are reproduced from that table; the DNA served to infer D and trimming. This sample holds 300,000 to 400,000 clones; over 75% were observed only once. More than 0.9% of the sample is held by the ten biggest clonotypes.

Specimen: PBMCs or T cells enriched from blood (not recorded which). The sequence came from a woman under 40 who had recovered from COVID-19.

The CDR3 loop reads CASSYGLAGDSYEQYF. The sequence in DNA is TGTGCCAGCAGCTATGGACTAGCGGGGGACTCCTACGAGCAGTACTTC. The chain is made from TRBV7-2 and TRBJ2-7, and TRBD2 aligns with 13 junction nucleotides. V is pruned by 4 bases and J by 0 bases, leaving 3 bases of the junction without a gene match. Its CDR3 holds 16 amino acids, cysteine through phenylalanine. Of the read, only the CDR3 DNA is kept; its 48 bases are in frame from base 1. Reading the germline V gene gives CDR1 SGHTA and CDR2 FQGNSA. With the rest looked up from the reference TRBV7-2 and TRBJ2-7 genes rather than sequenced, the full variable domain is GAGVSQSPSNKVTEKGKDVELRCDPISGHTALYWYRQSLGQGLEFLIYFQGNSAPDKSGLPSDRFSAERTGGSVSTLTIQRTQQEDSAVYLCASSYGLAGDSYEQYFGPGTRLTVT.